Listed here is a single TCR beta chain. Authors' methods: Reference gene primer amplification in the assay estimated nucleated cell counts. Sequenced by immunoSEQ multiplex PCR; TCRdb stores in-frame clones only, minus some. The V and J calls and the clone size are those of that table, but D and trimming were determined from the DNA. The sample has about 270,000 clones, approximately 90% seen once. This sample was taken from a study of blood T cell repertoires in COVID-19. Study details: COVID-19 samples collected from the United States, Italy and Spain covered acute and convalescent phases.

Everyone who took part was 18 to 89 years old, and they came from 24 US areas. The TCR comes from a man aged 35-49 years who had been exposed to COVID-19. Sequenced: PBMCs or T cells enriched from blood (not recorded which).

The CDR3 DNA reads TGTGCCAGCAGCTTAGCTAGCGCCCGGGGAGGTACGCAGTATTTT. Protein sequence: CASSLASARGGTQYF. The V gene is TRBV7-2, the J gene TRBJ2-3; D is possibly TRBD2 (6 bases). This CDR3 contains 15 residues. Trimming shortened V by 0 bases and J by 8 bases, and 15 bases separated the two germline ends. Germline CDR1 and CDR2: SGHTA and FQGNSA.